These 23 T cell receptor beta chains came from one sample sequenced in a study of blood T cell repertoires in COVID-19. Sequenced by immunoSEQ multiplex PCR; TCRdb stores in-frame clones only, minus some. Among under 200,000 clones listed, about 88% were seen once. The sequenced sample consisted of peripheral blood. The receptors come from an elderly woman in a cohort sampled during active or convalescent COVID-19.

In its sample, this clone was seen a few times. CDR3 bases: TGTGCCAGCACCCAGGACAGGGACTATGGCTACACCTTC. This translates into CASTQDRDYGYTF. The chain employs TRBV6-5 and TRBJ1-2; 8 nucleotides match TRBD1. Trimming removed 7 bases from V and 3 bases from J; junction bases left unmatched: 4. The germline gives CDR1 MNHEY, CDR2 SVGAGI. This CDR3 is built from 13 residues.

The chain has TRBV7-9 and TRBJ1-1; no clear D. This CDR3 contains 13 residues. V lost 3 bases, J lost 7 bases, and 12 bases lay in between. Germline values: CDR1 SEHNR, CDR2 FQNEAQ (reference sequence). CDR3 protein: CASSFEGIGEAFF. CDR3 DNA sequence: TGTGCCAGCAGCTTTGAGGGTATTGGTGAAGCTTTCTTT.

The V gene is TRBV29-1, the J gene TRBJ1-1, with D perhaps matching TRBD1 (5 bases). Trimming stripped 4 bases from V and 3 bases from J, with 12 bases between. CDR1 is SQVTM, CDR2 ANQGSEA, per germline. CDR3 length: 13 residues. The CDR3 DNA sequence: TGCAGCGTTGGGGCAGGGAGGGACACTGAAGCTTTCTTT. It codes for CSVGAGRDTEAFF.

The CDR3 sequence: CASSEEVVMSSYEQYF. The DNA for the CDR3 is TGTGCCAGCAGCGAGGAGGTGGTCATGAGCTCCTACGAGCAGTACTTC. The rearrangement joins TRBV5-5 to TRBJ2-7; possibly TRBD2 for D (5 bases). The V gene lost 4 bases and the J gene lost 0 bases, with 17 bases spanning the gap. The CDR3 has 16 amino acids. The germline gives CDR1 SGHKS, CDR2 YYEKEE (reference sequence). The entire variable domain, with the rest obtained from reference TRBV5-5 and TRBJ2-7, is as follows: DAGVTQSPTHLIKTRGQQVTLRCSPISGHKSVSWYQQVLGQGPQFIFQYYEKEERGRGNFPDRFSARQFPNYSSELNVNALLLGDSALYLCASSEEVVMSSYEQYFGPGTRLTVT.

This chain connects TRBV7-9 to TRBJ1-5, with D maybe TRBD1 (5 bases). The CDR3 extends over 16 amino acids. V gave up 0 bases and J gave up 4 bases, with 13 bases separating them. Germline lookup yields CDR1 SEHNR and CDR2 FQNEAQ (reference sequence). CDR3 loop: CASSLAFLGGNQPQHF. The CDR3 DNA follows: TGTGCCAGCAGCTTAGCCTTTTTGGGGGGGAATCAGCCCCAGCATTTT. Looking up the rest from reference TRBV7-9 and TRBJ1-5 gives the full variable domain: DTGVSQNPRHKITKRGQNVTFRCDPISEHNRLYWYRQTLGQGPEFLTYFQNEAQLEKSRLLSDRFSAERPKGSFSTLEIQRTEQGDSAMYLCASSLAFLGGNQPQHFGDGTRLSIL.

The chain is built from TRBV6-5 and TRBJ1-1; D is uncertain. The V end was cut by 8 bases, the J end by 5 bases, with 9 bases between. Germline V lookup: CDR1 MNHEY, CDR2 SVGAGI. The CDR3 totals 11 residues. CDR3 nucleotides: TGTGCCAGCCACCTCGGGACTGAAGCTTTCTTT. This codes for CASHLGTEAFF.

The chain joins TRBV28 to TRBJ1-1; weak D call: TRBD1 (5 bases). The germline V gene encodes CDR1 MDHEN and CDR2 SYDVKM. Trimming left V 2 bases short and J 5 bases short, with 21 bases between. CDR3 length: 17 amino acids. CDR3 sequence: CASSLAPLGGGRTEAFF. CDR3 DNA sequence: TGTGCCAGCAGTTTAGCTCCTTTGGGCGGGGGAAGGACTGAAGCTTTCTTT.

This chain uses TRBV30 with TRBJ1-6; no clear D gene. The CDR3 has 13 residues. V was clipped by 3 bases and J by 10 bases, with 13 bases between them. CDR1 GTSNPN and CDR2 SVGIG come from the germline V gene (reference sequence). The CDR3 loop reads CAWRGYRESPLHF. The CDR3 coding sequence is TGTGCCTGGAGAGGGTATAGGGAGTCACCCCTCCACTTT.

The V gene is TRBV7-8, the J gene TRBJ1-3, with 7 bases that match TRBD1. This CDR3 is built from 15 residues. CDR1 is SGHVS and CDR2 is FQNEAQ in the germline V gene. V was clipped by 5 bases and J by 0 bases; unmatched bases: 4. The chain's CDR3 is CASSDRDHSGNTIYF. The CDR3 DNA reads as TGTGCCAGCAGCGACAGGGACCACTCTGGAAACACCATATATTTT.

V is TRBV28 and J is TRBJ1-5; 7 bases map to TRBD1. V lost 1 base and J lost 7; bases outside the gene matches: 7. The CDR3 runs 15 residues. CDR1 is MDHEN, CDR2 SYDVKM, per germline. CDR3 region: CASSLFGQGGQPQHF. The CDR3 DNA reads as TGTGCCAGCAGTTTATTCGGTCAGGGGGGACAGCCCCAGCATTTT.

Here the CDR3 reads CATGTGGSLSTEAFF. CDR3 nucleotide sequence: TGCGCCACTGGGACAGGGGGCTCTTTGAGCACTGAAGCTTTCTTT. The J gene is TRBJ1-1, the V gene TRBV10-2, with 12 positions matching TRBD1. From germline, CDR1 is WSHSY and CDR2 SAAADI. The CDR3 has 15 residues. With 10 bases clipped from V and 4 bases from J, the junction kept 10 bases outside the gene matches.

The V and J genes are TRBV5-4 and TRBJ2-3; 8 positions agree with TRBD2. The CDR3 has 15 residues. V trimming: 1 base; J trimming: 1 base; junction bases outside the gene matches: 2. Germline V gives CDR1 SGHNT, CDR2 YYREEE (reference sequence). Here the CDR3 DNA reads TGTGCCAGCAGCTTGACTAGCGGAGGCACAGATACGCAGTATTTT. The encoded protein is CASSLTSGGTDTQYF.

V is TRBV28 and J is TRBJ1-4; 7 nucleotides align to TRBD1. This CDR3 region has 17 residues. Germline-derived CDR1 and CDR2 are MDHEN and SYDVKM. Trimming took 2 bases from V and 6 from J; bases not matched to a gene: 12. CDR3 region: CASSLRQGLGSDEKLFF. The DNA for the CDR3 is TGTGCCAGCAGTTTACGACAGGGACTTGGGTCGGATGAAAAACTGTTTTTT. Full variable domain (remainder filled in from reference TRBV28 and TRBJ1-4): DVKVTQSSRYLVKRTGEKVFLECVQDMDHENMFWYRQDPGLGLRLIYFSYDVKMKEKGDIPEGYSVSREKKERFSLILESASTNQTSMYLCASSLRQGLGSDEKLFFGSGTQLSVL.

J is TRBJ1-3 and V is TRBV2; 7 positions match TRBD1. This CDR3 contains 16 residues. Germline-derived CDR1 and CDR2 are SNHLY and FYNNEI. J gave up 1 base and V 2 bases, and 5 bases lay outside the gene matches. This CDR3 reads CASSEFVRGSGNTIYF. Written as DNA, the CDR3 is TGTGCCAGCAGTGAATTCGTCAGGGGGTCTGGAAACACCATATATTTT.

V gene TRBV12-3 or TRBV12-4 combines with J gene TRBJ1-1; TRBD1 aligns across 7 bases. Trimming took 6 bases from V and 5 from J; bases not matched to a gene: 6. The CDR3 runs 13 residues. The DNA of the CDR3 is TGTGCCAGCAGCCGCGCGACAGGGACTGAAGCTTTCTTT. Translation: CASSRATGTEAFF.

V gene TRBV5-1 combines with J gene TRBJ2-5, with TRBD1 matching over 9 bases. CDR3 size: 15 residues. The junction had 4 bases not matched to a gene; V was cut back by 0 bases and J by 4 bases. Germline-derived CDR1 and CDR2 are SGHRS and YFSETQ. The CDR3 is CASSLVLTGGETQYF. In nucleotides, the CDR3 is TGCGCCAGCAGCTTGGTATTGACAGGGGGAGAGACCCAGTACTTC.

This chain connects TRBV24-1 to TRBJ1-5; the match to TRBD1 covers 9 bases. The CDR3 runs to 18 residues. With V trimmed by 4 bases and J by 0 bases, 9 bases remained unmatched. Germline V gene lookup returns CDR1 KGHDR and CDR2 SFDVKD. The DNA of the CDR3 is TGTGCCACCAGTGAGTCCGCCGGGACAGGGTATAGCAATCAGCCCCAGCATTTT. It is translated as CATSESAGTGYSNQPQHF.

V and J are TRBV5-1 and TRBJ2-2; 16 bases map to TRBD2. Germline V gives CDR1 SGHRS, CDR2 YFSETQ. This CDR3 has 18 amino acids. With V trimmed by 4 bases and J by 3 bases, 6 bases remained unmatched. The CDR3 DNA reads TGCGCCAGCAGCCAGGGACTAGCGGGAGGGGTTTACACCGGGGAGCTGTTTTTT. It yields the protein CASSQGLAGGVYTGELFF.

V and J are TRBV7-9 and TRBJ1-6; 7 nucleotides line up with TRBD1. Germline CDR1 is SEHNR and CDR2 is FQNEAQ (reference sequence). This CDR3 contains 17 residues. V lost 5 bases and J lost 10; bases outside the gene matches: 17. CDR3 nucleotides: TGTGCCAGCAGCCCTTTTACAGGGGAAAGCTTATGGTCACCCCTCCACTTT. Encoded protein: CASSPFTGESLWSPLHF.

The chain joins TRBV18 to TRBJ2-2; 10 bases align to TRBD2. The CDR3 loop spans 16 amino acids. The J segment lost 1 base and the V segment lost 2 bases, leaving 1 base of the junction unmatched. The germline CDR1 and CDR2 sequences are KGHSH and LQKENI. CDR3 region: CASSPASGGNTGELFF. DNA for the CDR3: TGTGCCAGCTCACCAGCTAGCGGGGGGAACACCGGGGAGCTGTTTTTT.

This sequence joins TRBV6-5 and TRBJ2-2; 8 bases line up with TRBD2. In germline, CDR1 is MNHEY, CDR2 SVGAGI. J lost 6 bases, V lost 6 bases, and 3 bases had no gene match. The CDR3 has 13 amino acids. CDR3 in amino acids: CASRVTSAGELFF. DNA for the CDR3: TGTGCCAGCAGAGTGACTAGCGCCGGGGAGCTGTTTTTT.

The genes are TRBV4-1 and TRBJ2-5; D unresolved. Germline V gene data show CDR1 as MGHRA and CDR2 as YSYEKL. The CDR3 covers 15 residues. Trimming took 6 bases from V and 0 from J, leaving 14 bases between them. CDR3 coding DNA: TGCGCCAGCAGTCCGGCGGCCACGTACCAAGAGACCCAGTACTTC. This sequence encodes CASSPAATYQETQYF.

This clone was recorded a few times. The chain uses TRBV3-1 (or the pseudogene TRBV3-2) and TRBJ1-1, with D perhaps matching TRBD1 (6 bases). CDR3 length: 14 amino acids. In germline, CDR1 is LGHDT, CDR2 YNNKEL (reference sequence). V shed 0 bases and J shed 4 bases, with 9 bases lying between them. CDR3 nucleotide sequence: TGTGCCAGCAGCCAAGATGGGGGCGGCACTGAAGCTTTCTTT. The encoded protein is CASSQDGGGTEAFF.